Listed here is a single T cell receptor (beta chain). This entry belongs to a study of blood T cell repertoires in COVID-19. Study-wide background: Cohort 3 donors were reported recovered after two negative PCRs, clearance, or symptom resolution. Acute-phase and convalescent COVID-19 samples originated in the United States, Italy and Spain.

Germline-derived CDR1 and CDR2 are SNHLY and FYNNEI. The CDR3 has 15 amino acids. Trimming at V came to 2 bases and at J to 5 bases, leaving 6 bases not matched to a gene. Original data processing: It was from reference gene primer amplification that nucleated cell counts were estimated. Assay: immunoSEQ multiplex PCR; the TCRdb copy retains only in-frame clones and omits some. That table is the source of V, J and clone size, and D and trimming were worked out from the DNA. The profile shows hundreds of thousands of clones, about 89% of them singletons. Assignment of participants to cohorts was predicated upon participant-reported clinical history.

The receptor's source is a man aged 40-49 years in a cohort exposed to, infected with or recovered from COVID-19 (not recorded which). The sequencing input was PBMCs or T cells enriched from blood (not recorded which). V usage is TRBV2 and J usage is TRBJ1-2, with TRBD1 matching over 9 bases. The CDR3 DNA sequence: TGTGCCAGCAGTGAACGGGACAGGGCGCCTTATGGCTACACCTTC. As protein: CASSERDRAPYGYTF.